The 14 T cell receptor beta chains in this list originate from one sample, sequenced in a study of beta chain features in type 1 diabetes. These TCRs' antigens remain unknown. Study results and caveats: Among all four CD4+ subsets, Type 1 diabetes patients had TCRB CDR3s that were moderately but significantly shorter.

Investigators reverse transcribed all isolated RNA, so they sequenced expressed TCRB transcripts. Method: immunoSEQ multiplex PCR; TCRdb's copy keeps in-frame clones and lacks some. The sample has around 340,000 clones, 9.3% seen once; the top ten hold more than 0.8%. The sample was central memory CD4+ T cells from blood. These receptors originate from a man aged 25-45 years with type 1 diabetes.

This clone was counted a few times. V and J are TRBV19 and TRBJ2-5; D might be TRBD2 (5 bases). The CDR3 loop spans 14 amino acids. Trimming cost V 6 bases and J 1 base, with 12 bases left between them. Germline V CDR1 and CDR2: LNHDA, SQIVND (reference sequence). CDR3 sequence: CASSEQTTQETQYF. CDR3 DNA sequence: TGTGCCAGTAGCGAACAGACTACCCAAGAGACCCAGTACTTC.

In its sample, this clone was seen a few times. The J gene is TRBJ2-1, the V gene TRBV6-6; TRBD2 matches at 12 bases. The CDR3 runs 15 residues. The V gene's germline CDR1 is MNHNY and CDR2 SVGAGI (reference sequence). The junction had 5 bases not matched to a gene; V was cut back by 5 bases and J by 6 bases. As DNA, the CDR3 is TGTGCCAGCAGTCCTAGCGGGGGGGCCGTCAATGAGCAGTTCTTC. Translation: CASSPSGGAVNEQFF.

The rearrangement uses TRBV7-2 and TRBJ2-5; D gene ambiguous. The CDR3 has 14 amino acids. Per the germline V gene, CDR1 is SGHTA and CDR2 is FQGNSA. V lost 5 bases and J 4 bases, leaving 14 bases between the germline ends. In DNA form, the CDR3 reads TGTGCCAGCAGCCCGACGCAGCCTACAGAGACCCAGTACTTC. It encodes CASSPTQPTETQYF.

The sample holds a few counts of this clone. The DNA is left out, because the CDR3 cannot be placed on it with certainty; the CDR3 is given as TCRdb lists it. The rearrangement uses TRBV21-1 and TRBJ1-3. TRBV21-1 is classified as a pseudogene. The CDR3 is 16 residues long, ends included. CDR3 sequence: CASSKARVGRGNTIYF.

The chain is built from TRBV7-2 and TRBJ2-2, with 7 bases aligning to TRBD2. V lost 5 bases to trimming and J lost 7 bases; unmatched junction nucleotides: 7. Germline V CDR1 and CDR2: SGHTA, FQGNSA. This CDR3 spans 14 amino acids. This CDR3 reads CASSRGLQSGELFF. The CDR3 coding sequence is TGTGCCAGCAGCAGGGGACTACAAAGCGGGGAGCTGTTTTTT.

This clone appeared a few times. The chain is built from TRBV15 and TRBJ1-4; D not resolved. The CDR3 totals 15 residues. Trimming removed 2 bases from V and 6 bases from J, with 13 bases in between. Germline V gene data show CDR1 as LNHNV and CDR2 as YYDKDF (reference sequence). The CDR3 DNA is TGTGCCACCAGCAGAACTCCAGGATCGGATGAAAAACTGTTTTTT. Its protein is CATSRTPGSDEKLFF. The complete variable domain, with remaining parts taken from reference TRBV15 and TRBJ1-4, reads DAMVIQNPRYQVTQFGKPVTLSCSQTLNHNVMYWYQQKSSQAPKLLFHYYDKDFNNEADTPDNFQSRRPNTSFCFLDIRSPGLGDTAMYLCATSRTPGSDEKLFFGSGTQLSVL.

Only one count was recorded for this clone. The chain recombines TRBV5-6 with TRBJ1-3; 9 positions match TRBD1. V trimming: 1 base; J trimming: 5 bases; junction bases outside the gene matches: 10. CDR1 SGHDT and CDR2 YYEEEE come from the germline V gene. The CDR3 spans 17 residues. DNA of the CDR3: TGTGCCAGCAGCTTGAAACCGGGACAGGGAACGAGAAACACCATATATTTT. As protein: CASSLKPGQGTRNTIYF.

This chain links TRBV5-1 with TRBJ1-1; D not certain. Trimming took off 4 bases at V and 0 bases at J, with 13 bases between the two ends. Germline-derived CDR1 and CDR2 are SGHRS and YFSETQ. CDR3 length: 15 residues. CDR3 region: CASSPKIDMNTEAFF. The CDR3 bases are TGCGCCAGCAGCCCGAAGATTGACATGAACACTGAAGCTTTCTTT.

This sequence joins TRBV7-9 and TRBJ2-7; 9 bases match TRBD2. Looked up from germline, CDR1 is SEHNR and CDR2 is FQNEAQ (reference sequence). Trimming cost V 0 bases and J 3 bases; bases outside gene matches: 3. This CDR3 region has 15 residues. Here the CDR3 reads CASSLASGSRYEQYF. DNA for the CDR3: TGTGCCAGCAGCTTAGCTAGCGGGAGTCGCTACGAGCAGTACTTC.

This clone was counted between two and nine times. The chain uses TRBV7-9 and TRBJ1-4; TRBD1 agrees at 12 bases. Germline V gives CDR1 SEHNR, CDR2 FQNEAQ (reference sequence). The CDR3 is 16 residues long. The V gene end was trimmed by 5 bases and the J gene end by 8 bases; junction bases not matched to a gene: 9. The CDR3 loop is CASSPEGGTGGEKLFF. In DNA form, the CDR3 reads TGTGCCAGCAGCCCGGAGGGCGGGACAGGGGGCGAAAAACTGTTTTTT.

This sequence joins TRBV6-6 and TRBJ2-3; the match to TRBD1 covers 7 bases. The length of the CDR3 is 12 residues. The V gene end was trimmed by 6 bases and the J gene end by 6 bases; junction bases not matched to a gene: 3. The germline V gene has CDR1 MNHNY and CDR2 SVGAGI (reference sequence). The CDR3 region has the DNA TGTGCCAGCAGGGCGACAGGGGATACGCAGTATTTT. Translated, it gives CASRATGDTQYF.

This clone has only a few counts. Within the sample, other DNA sequences also encode this same CDR3. The chain recombines TRBV11-2 with TRBJ2-6; D call uncertain. Germline V CDR1 and CDR2: SGHAT, FQNNGV. V lost 0 bases and J lost 0, with 6 bases in between. CDR3 length equals 16 residues. In nucleotides, the CDR3 is TGTGCCAGCAGCTTAGACGGCAGCTCTGGGGCCAACGTCCTGACTTTC. This translates into CASSLDGSSGANVLTF. The full variable domain, completed using reference TRBV11-2 and TRBJ2-6, is EAGVAQSPRYKIIEKRQSVAFWCNPISGHATLYWYQQILGQGPKLLIQFQNNGVVDDSQLPKDRFSAERLKGVDSTLKIQPAKLEDSAVYLCASSLDGSSGANVLTFGAGSRLTVL.

The genes are TRBV10-3 and TRBJ1-2; possibly TRBD1 for D (5 bases). The CDR3 contains 15 residues. Germline V lookup: CDR1 ENHRY, CDR2 SYGVKD. V shed 3 bases and J shed 5 bases, with 16 bases lying between them. Here the CDR3 DNA reads TGTGCCATCAGTGATACGACAGTGGGACTATATGGCTACACCTTC. Its translation is CAISDTTVGLYGYTF.

This clone came up a few times. Other DNA sequences in this specimen translate into the identical CDR3. The rearrangement links TRBV6-5 to TRBJ2-3; the match to TRBD2 covers 8 bases. The CDR3 is 14 amino acids. V trimming: 7 bases; J trimming: 2 bases; junction bases outside the gene matches: 5. Germline assignment: CDR1 MNHEY and CDR2 SVGAGI. As DNA, the CDR3 is TGTGCCAGCACCTTAGCGGGAACCACAGATACGCAGTATTTT. Amino acid sequence: CASTLAGTTDTQYF.